These 5 T cell receptor beta chains originate from one sample sequenced in a study of blood T cells in healthy people across ages (dated by TCRdb to about 2015). The method behind the library was 5' RACE. The sequencer listed for this sample is Illumina HiSeq 2500. A second PCR of roughly 6 to 11 cycles was run with a J-beta primer mix and a sample-barcoded 5' primer. TCRdb ran its own pipeline on the public reads, namely fastp trimming at Q25 and MiXCR clone calling, and kept in-frame beta chains. Rows are unified per CDR3 protein, each entry keeping the most common DNA and genes. Present in this sample are 850,000 or so distinct CDR3 sequences, around 28% of which were seen just once. Jointly, the top ten make up roughly 17% of the sample. Sequenced sample: blood. These receptors originate from a woman older than 75 in good health.

The chain links TRBV27 to TRBJ1-6; 7 bases line up with TRBD1. Trimming removed 4 bases from V and 5 bases from J; junction bases left unmatched: 5. The V gene's germline CDR1 is MNHEY and CDR2 SMNVEV (reference sequence). This CDR3 is built from 15 residues. CDR3: CASSSWTGHNSPLHF. DNA for the CDR3: TGTGCCAGCAGTTCCTGGACAGGCCATAATTCACCCCTCCACTTT.

This clonotype was recorded at least ten times. This sequence joins TRBV6-7 and TRBJ2-7; TRBD1 matches 9 bases. TRBV6-7 counts as an open reading frame of uncertain function. The CDR3 loop spans 16 amino acids. Losses at the gene ends were 2 bases for V and 1 base for J; bases not matched to a gene: 6. CDR3 coding DNA: TGTGCCAGCAGTTACGACGGGACAGGGATATCCTACGAGCAGTACTTC. As protein: CASSYDGTGISYEQYF.

This chain joins TRBV24-1 and TRBJ2-5; 13 nucleotides line up with TRBD2. This CDR3 comprises 16 residues. V lost 12 bases, J lost 1 base, and 10 bases stayed unmatched. Germline lookup yields CDR1 KGHDR and CDR2 SFDVKD. In DNA, the CDR3 is TGTGCCGCCTCTAGGACTAGCGGGGGCACCCAAGAGACCCAGTACTTC. It translates to CAASRTSGGTQETQYF.

The chain is built from TRBV19 and TRBJ1-4; TRBD1 matches at 9 bases. Germline CDR1 reads LNHDA; CDR2 reads SQIVND (reference sequence). V shed 3 bases, J shed 6 bases, and the junction held 5 bases outside the gene matches. This CDR3 is built from 15 residues. The CDR3 region has the DNA TGTGCCAGTAGTATCTCGGGACAGGGTTATGAAAAACTGTTTTTT. As protein: CASSISGQGYEKLFF.

This chain joins TRBV4-3 and TRBJ2-6; D possibly matches TRBD1 or TRBD2 (5 bases each). The CDR3 covers 17 residues. Germline lookup yields CDR1 LGHNA and CDR2 YSLEER. The V gene lost 3 bases and the J gene lost 0 bases, with 12 bases spanning the gap. The CDR3 loop reads CASSQHGALSGANVLTF. CDR3 nucleotide sequence: TGCGCCAGCAGCCAGCACGGGGCCCTCTCTGGGGCCAACGTCCTGACTTTC.